The 10 T cell receptor beta chains in this list originate from one sample, sequenced in a study of cytomegalovirus exposure and HLA in healthy donors. Generated by immunoSEQ multiplex PCR, the TCRdb table keeps only in-frame clones and is missing some. The profile covers approximately 60,000 clones, with 80% to 95% appearing a single time and less than 4% taken by the ten largest. The material sequenced was PBMCs. The source of these receptors is a man between 18 and 29 years old in good health and CMV-seronegative.

The chain combines TRBV11-1 with TRBJ1-2; TRBD1 matches 7 bases. CDR1 is SGHAT and CDR2 is FQDESV in the germline V gene (reference sequence). Trimming took 0 bases from V and 10 from J; bases not matched to a gene: 11. The CDR3 has 15 residues. CDR3 in DNA: TGTGCCAGCAGCTTAGCGGGTCCGACAGGGACAGCCTACACCTTC. Residues: CASSLAGPTGTAYTF.

This rearrangement joins TRBV5-5 to TRBJ2-1, with 7 bases identical to TRBD1. The CDR3 is 15 amino acids. The trim removed 2 bases at V and 9 bases at J, leaving 11 bases unmatched. The germline V gene encodes CDR1 SGHKS and CDR2 YYEKEE (reference sequence). The CDR3 is CASSLSVGRQGEQFF. Here the CDR3 DNA reads TGTGCCAGCAGCTTAAGTGTAGGTAGACAGGGTGAGCAGTTCTTC.

CDR3 nucleotide sequence: TGTGCCAGTAGCGGACAGGGGGGCTATGGCTACACCTTC. This encodes CASSGQGGYGYTF. The chain carries TRBV19 and TRBJ1-2; 10 nucleotides match TRBD1. CDR1 is LNHDA, CDR2 SQIVND, per germline (reference sequence). CDR3 length: 13 residues. The J segment lost 4 bases and the V segment lost 6 bases, leaving 2 bases of the junction unmatched.

J is TRBJ1-3 and V is TRBV11-2, with D uncertain. Germline V lookup: CDR1 SGHAT, CDR2 FQNNGV. Trimming cost V 1 base and J 0 bases, with 16 bases left between them. This CDR3 is built from 18 residues. CDR3 sequence (DNA): TGTGCCAGCAGCTTAGCATTGTCCGGAACAGCCTCTGGAAACACCATATATTTT. Translation: CASSLALSGTASGNTIYF.

This chain uses TRBV5-1 with TRBJ1-1, with D perhaps matching TRBD1 (6 bases). V was cut by 3 bases and J by 1 base, with 13 bases left in between. The CDR3 totals 15 residues. The germline V gene encodes CDR1 SGHRS and CDR2 YFSETQ. This CDR3 reads CASSSLQGRNTEAFF. The CDR3 nucleotides read TGCGCCAGCAGCTCGTTACAGGGCAGGAACACTGAAGCTTTCTTT.

The rearrangement joins TRBV10-2 to TRBJ1-5, with 9 bases that match TRBD1. CDR1 is WSHSY and CDR2 is SAAADI in the germline V gene. This CDR3 contains 18 residues. The trim removed 3 bases at V and 1 base at J, leaving 10 bases unmatched. CDR3 DNA: TGCGCCAGCAGTGATTTAGGACAGGGGATCGGAAGCAATCAGCCCCAGCATTTT. Translation gives CASSDLGQGIGSNQPQHF.

This clone was seen a few times. This chain links TRBV19 with TRBJ2-3; tentative D call: TRBD2 (5 bases). Germline V lookup: CDR1 LNHDA, CDR2 SQIVND (reference sequence). Trimming pared 3 bases from V and 3 bases from J, leaving 16 bases between. This CDR3 has 16 amino acids. The CDR3 loop reads CASSISSGWGTDTQYF. In nucleotides, the CDR3 is TGTGCCAGTAGTATCTCAAGCGGATGGGGTACAGATACGCAGTATTTT.

The V gene is TRBV7-3, the J gene TRBJ1-1; TRBD1 might be the D (5 bases). The CDR3 is made up of 15 amino acids. The V end was cut by 5 bases, the J end by 5 bases, with 18 bases between. Per germline, CDR1 SGHTA and CDR2 FQGTGA. The DNA of the CDR3 is TGTGCCAGCAGCCTCTTGGGGGACGGGAGTACTGAAGCTTTCTTT. This encodes CASSLLGDGSTEAFF.

The CDR3 region has the DNA TGTGCCAGCAGCTTGGGTGGCGGGAGGCGCTCCTACAATGAGCAGTTCTTC. This translates into CASSLGGGRRSYNEQFF. V usage is TRBV5-4 and J usage is TRBJ2-1; the match to TRBD2 covers 8 bases. The CDR3 sequence is 17 residues long. The germline gives CDR1 SGHNT, CDR2 YYREEE (reference sequence). Unmatched junction bases numbered 5, after V lost 0 bases and J lost 0 bases.

The gene calls are TRBV9 and TRBJ2-3; 8 bases agree with TRBD1. The junction had 4 bases not matched to a gene; V was cut back by 2 bases and J by 2 bases. This CDR3 comprises 15 residues. The V gene's germline CDR1 is SGDLS and CDR2 YYNGEE. The CDR3 nucleotides are TGTGCCAGCAGCGTGCAGGGGGCACACACAGATACGCAGTATTTT. Translation: CASSVQGAHTDTQYF.